This T cell receptor beta chain was captured by sequencing in a study of STAT3 mutations in large granular lymphocyte leukemia. Turning to the study itself: Under 50% of treated T-LGLL patients showed hematologic response to immunosuppression. Study-wide findings and caveats: Every T-LGLL patient had at least one immunodominant TCRbeta clonotype.

The CDR3 totals 14 residues. Germline values: CDR1 LNHDA, CDR2 SQIVND (reference sequence). The ends were cut back, 2 bases at V and 4 bases at J, with 9 bases in the middle. TCRbeta libraries averaged about 44,000 productive templates per sample. Assay used: immunoSEQ multiplex PCR; TCRdb lists only in-frame clones, some missing. The sample carries approximately 42,000 clones, 80% to 90% recorded once. Of note for this clone: Its matching antigen is unknown.

The clonotype comes from a human donor with T large granular lymphocyte leukemia. Some clones in this sample may be carry-over from other donors' samples. The sequenced sample was PBMCs. The gene calls are TRBV19 and TRBJ1-5; the D is unclear. CDR3 bases: TGTGCCAGTAGTATACTCGACAAGAATCAGCCCCAGCATTTT. This codes for CASSILDKNQPQHF.